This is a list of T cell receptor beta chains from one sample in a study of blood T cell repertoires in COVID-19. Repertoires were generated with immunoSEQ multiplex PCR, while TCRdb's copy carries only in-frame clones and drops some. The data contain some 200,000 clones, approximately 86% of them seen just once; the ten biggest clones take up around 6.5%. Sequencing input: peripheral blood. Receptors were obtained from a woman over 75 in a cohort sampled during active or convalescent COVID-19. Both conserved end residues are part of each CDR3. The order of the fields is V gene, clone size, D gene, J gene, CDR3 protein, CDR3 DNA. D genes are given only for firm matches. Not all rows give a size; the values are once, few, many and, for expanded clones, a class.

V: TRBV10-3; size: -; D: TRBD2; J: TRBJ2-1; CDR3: CAIGTSGGLYNEQFF; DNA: TGTGCCATCGGGACTAGCGGGGGGTTATACAATGAGCAGTTCTTC
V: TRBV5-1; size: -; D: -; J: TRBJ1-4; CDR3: CASAWTATNEKLFF; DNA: TGCGCCAGCGCCTGGACAGCAACTAATGAAAAACTGTTTTTT
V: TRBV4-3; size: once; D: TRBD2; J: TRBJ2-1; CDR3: CASSQGFLAGGLSSYNEQFF; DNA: TGCGCCAGCAGCCAGGGATTCCTAGCGGGGGGCCTGAGCTCCTACAATGAGCAGTTCTTC
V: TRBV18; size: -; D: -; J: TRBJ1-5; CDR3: CASSPYGGGNQPQHF; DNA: TGTGCCAGCTCACCATACGGGGGGGGCAATCAGCCCCAGCATTTT
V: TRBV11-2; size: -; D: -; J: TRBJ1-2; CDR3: CASLRTGGDGYTF; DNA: TGTGCCAGCCTCCGTACGGGGGGTGATGGCTACACCTTC
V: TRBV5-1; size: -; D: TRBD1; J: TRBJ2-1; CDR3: CASSFRDSSYNEQFF; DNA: TGCGCCAGCAGCTTTCGGGACAGCTCCTACAATGAGCAGTTCTTC
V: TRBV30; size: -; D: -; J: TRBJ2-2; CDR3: CAWKGTVNTGELFF; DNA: TGTGCCTGGAAGGGGACTGTAAACACCGGGGAGCTGTTTTTT
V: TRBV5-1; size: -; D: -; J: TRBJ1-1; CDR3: CASSLGGTGLDTEAFF; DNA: TGCGCCAGCAGCTTGGGGGGAACAGGATTGGACACTGAAGCTTTCTTT
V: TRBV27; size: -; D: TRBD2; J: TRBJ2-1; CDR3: CASSLWAGVGDEQFF; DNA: TGTGCCAGCAGTTTATGGGCGGGAGTCGGCGATGAGCAGTTCTTC
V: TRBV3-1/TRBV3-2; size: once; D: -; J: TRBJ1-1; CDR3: CASSQVQGYTEAFF; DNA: TGTGCCAGCAGCCAAGTTCAGGGTTACACTGAAGCTTTCTTT
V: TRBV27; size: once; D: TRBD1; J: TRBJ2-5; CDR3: CASSFGTGVQETQYF; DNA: TGTGCCAGCAGTTTCGGGACAGGGGTACAAGAGACCCAGTACTTC
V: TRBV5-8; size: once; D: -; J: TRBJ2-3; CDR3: CASSLGAGTDTQYF; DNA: TGTGCCAGCAGCTTGGGGGCCGGCACAGATACGCAGTATTTT
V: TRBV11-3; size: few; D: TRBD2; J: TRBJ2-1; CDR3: CASSPGLAGKEQFF; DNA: TGTGCCAGCAGCCCGGGACTAGCGGGAAAGGAGCAGTTCTTC
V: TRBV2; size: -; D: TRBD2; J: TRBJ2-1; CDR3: CASSQRGTNNEQFF; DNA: TGTGCCAGCAGCCAGCGGGGGACAAACAATGAGCAGTTCTTC
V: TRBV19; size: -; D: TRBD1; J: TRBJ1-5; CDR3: CATKGGQGNNQPQHF; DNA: TGTGCCACCAAAGGGGGACAGGGCAACAATCAGCCCCAGCATTTT
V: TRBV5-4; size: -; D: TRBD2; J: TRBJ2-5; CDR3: CASSLWGGETQYF; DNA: TGTGCCAGCAGCTTGTGGGGGGGGGAGACCCAGTACTTC
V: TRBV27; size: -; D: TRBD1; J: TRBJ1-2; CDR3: CASSSSADREIHGYTF; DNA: TGTGCCAGCAGTTCCTCGGCTGACAGGGAGATTCATGGCTACACCTTC
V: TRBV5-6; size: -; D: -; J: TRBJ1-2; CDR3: CASSFLGTPNYGYTF; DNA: TGTGCCAGCAGCTTCCTCGGGACACCTAACTATGGCTACACCTTC
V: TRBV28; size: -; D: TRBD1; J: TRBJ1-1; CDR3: CASSSRGRGAEAFF; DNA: TGTGCCAGCAGTTCTAGGGGGCGTGGGGCTGAAGCTTTCTTT
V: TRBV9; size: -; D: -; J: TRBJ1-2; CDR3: CASSVDPGSSYGYTF; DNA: TGTGCCAGCAGCGTAGATCCAGGGTCGAGCTATGGCTACACCTTC
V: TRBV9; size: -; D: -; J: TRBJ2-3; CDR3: CASSVERRVGDTQYF; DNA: TGTGCCAGCAGCGTAGAGCGGAGGGTGGGAGATACGCAGTATTTT
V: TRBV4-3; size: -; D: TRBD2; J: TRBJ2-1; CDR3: CASSQLAAYNEQFF; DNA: TGCGCCAGCAGCCAACTAGCGGCCTACAATGAGCAGTTCTTC
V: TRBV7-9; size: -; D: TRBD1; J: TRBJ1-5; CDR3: CASSSRDRESQPQHF; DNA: TGTGCCAGCAGCTCCCGGGACAGGGAGAGTCAGCCCCAGCATTTT
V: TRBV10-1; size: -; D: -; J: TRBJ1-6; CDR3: CASTRGSSPLHF; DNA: TGCGCCAGCACCAGGGGTTCTTCACCCCTCCACTTT
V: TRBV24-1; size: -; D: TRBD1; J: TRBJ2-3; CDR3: CATSDLWTGGISGIDTQYF; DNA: TGTGCCACCAGTGATTTGTGGACAGGGGGAATAAGCGGGATAGATACGCAGTATTTT
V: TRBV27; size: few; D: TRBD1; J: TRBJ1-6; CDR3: CASSLGKGQRSLNSPLHF; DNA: TGTGCCAGCAGTTTAGGCAAGGGACAGCGGTCTCTTAATTCACCCCTCCACTTT
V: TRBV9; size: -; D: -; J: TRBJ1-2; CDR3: CASSATPGQTYGYTF; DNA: TGTGCCAGCAGCGCGACCCCGGGACAAACATATGGCTACACCTTC
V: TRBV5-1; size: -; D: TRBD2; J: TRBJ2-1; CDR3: CASSGRTSGKIPYNEQFF; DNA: TGCGCCAGCAGCGGGCGGACTAGCGGGAAGATCCCATACAATGAGCAGTTCTTC
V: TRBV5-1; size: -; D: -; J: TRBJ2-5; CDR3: CASRPQPIQETQYF; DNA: TGCGCCAGCAGACCACAGCCGATTCAAGAGACCCAGTACTTC
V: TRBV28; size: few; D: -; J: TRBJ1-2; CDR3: CASSHAAGNLPYGYTF; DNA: TGTGCCAGCAGCCACGCGGCGGGGAACCTACCCTATGGCTACACCTTC
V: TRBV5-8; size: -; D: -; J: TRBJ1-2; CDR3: CASTYRNYGYTF; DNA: TGTGCCAGCACCTACAGGAACTATGGCTACACCTTC
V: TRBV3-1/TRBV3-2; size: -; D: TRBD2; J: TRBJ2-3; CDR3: CASSPSSGRTDTQYF; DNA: TGTGCCAGCAGTCCCTCTAGCGGGAGGACAGATACGCAGTATTTT
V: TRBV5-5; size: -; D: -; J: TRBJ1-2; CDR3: CASSLRSYGYTF; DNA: TGTGCCAGCAGCTTGAGGAGCTATGGCTACACCTTC
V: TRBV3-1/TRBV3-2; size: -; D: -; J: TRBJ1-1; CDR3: CASSPGLGEAFF; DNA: TGTGCCAGCAGCCCGGGACTGGGTGAAGCTTTCTTT
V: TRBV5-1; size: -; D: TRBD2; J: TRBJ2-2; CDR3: CASRPRTSANTGELFF; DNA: TGCGCCAGCAGACCTCGGACTAGCGCGAACACCGGGGAGCTGTTTTTT
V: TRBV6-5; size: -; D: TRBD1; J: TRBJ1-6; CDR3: CASTQGTANNSPLHF; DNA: TGTGCCAGCACCCAGGGGACAGCAAATAATTCACCCCTCCACTTT
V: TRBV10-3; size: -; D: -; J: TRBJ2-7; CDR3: CAIKENPRAVYEQYF; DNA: TGTGCCATCAAGGAAAATCCGAGGGCGGTGTACGAGCAGTACTTC
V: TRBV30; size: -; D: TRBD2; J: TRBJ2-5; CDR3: CAWRLAGGWETQYF; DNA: TGTGCCTGGCGACTAGCGGGAGGTTGGGAGACCCAGTACTTC
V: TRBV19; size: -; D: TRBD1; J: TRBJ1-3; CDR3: CASMRQGITGNTIYF; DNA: TGTGCCAGTATGCGACAGGGGATCACTGGAAACACCATATATTTT
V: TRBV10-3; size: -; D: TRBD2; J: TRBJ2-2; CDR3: CAISTSGRAGTGELFF; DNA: TGTGCCATCTCCACTAGCGGGAGGGCCGGGACCGGGGAGCTGTTTTTT
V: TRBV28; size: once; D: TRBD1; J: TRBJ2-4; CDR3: CASSTGGRDIQYF; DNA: TGTGCCAGCAGTACAGGGGGCAGGGACATTCAGTACTTC
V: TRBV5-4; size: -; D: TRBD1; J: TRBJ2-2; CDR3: CASSYGTGGTGELFF; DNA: TGTGCCAGCAGCTACGGGACAGGGGGAACCGGGGAGCTGTTTTTT
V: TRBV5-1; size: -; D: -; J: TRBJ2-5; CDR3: CASSLEVGRFETQYF; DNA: TGCGCCAGCAGCTTGGAGGTGGGCAGGTTCGAGACCCAGTACTTC
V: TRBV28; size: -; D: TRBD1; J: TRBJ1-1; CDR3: CASRLFLGGLRSAADKEAFF; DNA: TGTGCCAGCAGATTATTCCTAGGGGGCCTCAGGTCGGCGGCAGATAAGGAAGCTTTCTTT
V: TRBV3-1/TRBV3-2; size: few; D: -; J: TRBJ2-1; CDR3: CASSLRAPYEQFF; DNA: TGTGCCAGCAGCCTGAGGGCCCCTTATGAGCAGTTCTTC
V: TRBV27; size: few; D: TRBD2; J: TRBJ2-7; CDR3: CASSFGGGSYEQYF; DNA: TGTGCCAGCAGTTTCGGCGGGGGTTCCTACGAGCAGTACTTC
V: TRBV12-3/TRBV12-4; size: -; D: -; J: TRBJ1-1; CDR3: CASSFRGRTEAFF; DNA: TGTGCCAGCAGTTTCAGGGGTAGGACTGAAGCTTTCTTT
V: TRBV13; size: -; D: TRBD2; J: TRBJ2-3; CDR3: CASSLQGLAGSTDTQYF; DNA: TGTGCCAGCAGCCTCCAGGGACTAGCGGGGAGCACAGATACGCAGTATTTT
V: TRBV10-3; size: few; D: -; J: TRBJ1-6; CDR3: CAISDPQGGGSPLHF; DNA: TGTGCCATCAGTGATCCTCAGGGCGGTGGTTCACCCCTCCACTTT
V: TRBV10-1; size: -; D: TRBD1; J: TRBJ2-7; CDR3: CASSESRGQGYREQYF; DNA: TGCGCCAGCAGTGAGTCTAGGGGACAGGGGTATCGGGAGCAGTACTTC
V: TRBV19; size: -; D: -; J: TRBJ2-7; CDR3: CASSRPGAGGIGEQYF; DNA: TGTGCCAGTAGTAGGCCTGGGGCAGGGGGGATCGGCGAGCAGTACTTC
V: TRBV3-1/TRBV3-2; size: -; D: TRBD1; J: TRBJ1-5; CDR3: CASSADRGGQPQHF; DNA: TGTGCCAGCAGCGCAGACAGGGGCGGTCAGCCCCAGCATTTT
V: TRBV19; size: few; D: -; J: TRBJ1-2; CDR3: CASTQQGLLYGYTF; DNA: TGTGCCAGTACCCAACAGGGCCTACTCTATGGCTACACCTTC